The 18 T cell receptor beta chains listed next were all sequenced from one sample in a study of blood T cell repertoires in COVID-19. Sequencing was performed with immunoSEQ multiplex PCR; in TCRdb, only in-frame clones are kept and a portion is missing. This repertoire shows 150,000 or so clones, over 80% found once; its top ten account for roughly 1.4%. Sequenced: peripheral blood. The receptor source for this set is a human donor in a cohort sampled during active COVID-19.

This clone was picked up a small number of times. The rearrangement uses TRBV15 and TRBJ1-6; the D is unclear. With 0 bases removed from V and 4 bases from J, the gap between germline ends came to 4 bases. Germline V gene data show CDR1 as LNHNV and CDR2 as YYDKDF (reference sequence). The CDR3 sequence is 14 residues long. CDR3 protein: CATSRESYNSPLHF. The CDR3 DNA reads TGTGCCACCAGCAGAGAATCGTATAATTCACCCCTCCACTTT. Full variable domain (remainder filled in from reference TRBV15 and TRBJ1-6): DAMVIQNPRYQVTQFGKPVTLSCSQTLNHNVMYWYQQKSSQAPKLLFHYYDKDFNNEADTPDNFQSRRPNTSFCFLDIRSPGLGDTAMYLCATSRESYNSPLHFGNGTRLTVT.

This clone showed up just a few times. The chain links TRBV2 to TRBJ2-5; 14 bases are shared with TRBD2. After removal of 5 bases from V and 1 base from J, the junction contained 3 bases not matched to a gene. The CDR3 consists of 16 residues. Germline V gene sequence: CDR1 SNHLY, CDR2 FYNNEI. The CDR3 DNA sequence: TGTGCCAGCAGTAAAGGGACTAGCGGGGGCCAAGAGACCCAGTACTTC. It codes for CASSKGTSGGQETQYF.

This clone has a handful of counts. This rearrangement joins TRBV5-4 to TRBJ2-3; D perhaps matches TRBD2 (6 bases). The CDR3 loop spans 17 amino acids. Germline CDR1 SGHNT, CDR2 YYREEE (reference sequence). V gave up 2 bases and J gave up 5 bases, with 21 bases separating them. Here the CDR3 DNA reads TGTGCCAGCAGCTTTCCCGGGACTGCCCAGGAGGGAGATACGCAGTATTTT. It is translated as CASSFPGTAQEGDTQYF.

The V and J genes are TRBV2 and TRBJ2-7; 7 nucleotides match TRBD1. Germline values: CDR1 SNHLY, CDR2 FYNNEI. The CDR3 is made up of 12 amino acids. Trimming removed 8 bases from V and 2 bases from J; junction bases left unmatched: 3. CDR3 bases: TGTGCCAGCGAAGGGACAGCCTACGAGCAGTACTTC. Protein sequence: CASEGTAYEQYF.

CDR3 nucleotides: TGCAGTGCCAGTAGCGCGAGGAGCTCCTACAATGAGCAGTTCTTC. It specifies CSASSARSSYNEQFF. V is TRBV20-1 and J is TRBJ2-1; TRBD2 might be the D (5 bases). Germline values: CDR1 DFQATT, CDR2 SNEGSKA (reference sequence). Deletions cut 6 bases from V and 0 bases from J, with 15 bases between. The length of the CDR3 is 15 residues.

The chain combines TRBV5-4 with TRBJ1-1, with TRBD1 matching 9 bases. There are 17 residues in the CDR3. Germline V gene sequence: CDR1 SGHNT, CDR2 YYREEE (reference sequence). V was pared by 1 base and J by 1 base, with 8 bases of the junction left unmatched. The CDR3 coding sequence is TGTGCCAGCAGCTTGCGGCGCGGACAGGGGACGAACACTGAAGCTTTCTTT. Translation gives CASSLRRGQGTNTEAFF.

The rearrangement links TRBV29-1 to TRBJ1-1; tentatively, D is TRBD1 (6 bases). This CDR3 is 16 amino acids long. Germline CDR1 and CDR2: SQVTM and ANQGSEA. V dropped 2 bases and J dropped 0 bases, with 16 bases sitting between them. The CDR3 is CSVEQGPPRVNTEAFF. The DNA of the CDR3 is TGCAGCGTTGAACAGGGGCCCCCAAGGGTGAACACTGAAGCTTTCTTT.

The chain uses TRBV3-1 (or the pseudogene TRBV3-2) and TRBJ2-4; 10 bases are a match to TRBD2. With 3 bases clipped from V and 6 bases from J, the junction kept 8 bases outside the gene matches. In germline, CDR1 is LGHDT, CDR2 YNNKEL (reference sequence). The CDR3 runs to 16 residues. CDR3 in amino acids: CASSHRGLAELNIQYF. DNA for the CDR3: TGTGCCAGCAGCCATCGCGGACTAGCGGAGTTAAACATTCAGTACTTC.

V is TRBV4-2 and J is TRBJ1-5; no reliable D call. CDR1 is LGHNA and CDR2 is YNFKEQ in the germline V gene. The CDR3 has 18 residues. Trimming left V 6 bases short and J 0 bases short, with 21 bases between. The CDR3 reads CASSPSGVREYSNQPQHF. The CDR3 DNA sequence: TGTGCCAGCAGTCCGAGCGGCGTCCGGGAGTATAGCAATCAGCCCCAGCATTTT.

The rearrangement uses TRBV18 and TRBJ2-1, with 9 nucleotides matching TRBD2. With 6 bases clipped from V and 2 bases from J, the junction kept 5 bases outside the gene matches. CDR3 length: 15 residues. Germline CDR1 is KGHSH and CDR2 is LQKENI. The CDR3 protein is CASSLSGGAYNEQFF. The DNA of the CDR3 is TGTGCCAGCTCTCTTAGCGGGGGAGCCTACAATGAGCAGTTCTTC. The complete variable domain, with remaining parts taken from reference TRBV18 and TRBJ2-1, reads NAGVMQNPRHLVRRRGQEARLRCSPMKGHSHVYWYRQLPEEGLKFMVYLQKENIIDESGMPKERFSAEFPKEGPSILRIQQVVRGDSAAYFCASSLSGGAYNEQFFGPGTRLTVL.

J is TRBJ1-5 and V is TRBV5-1; TRBD1 agrees at 7 bases. The CDR3 length is 15 residues. V trimming: 4 bases; J trimming: 4 bases; junction bases outside the gene matches: 8. Germline CDR1 is SGHRS and CDR2 is YFSETQ. The CDR3 reads CASSVGDRTNQPQHF. CDR3 nucleotides: TGCGCCAGCAGCGTTGGGGACAGAACGAATCAGCCCCAGCATTTT.

The V call is TRBV18, the J call TRBJ2-5; 7 bases map to TRBD2. The CDR3 length is 12 residues. With V trimmed by 3 bases and J by 5 bases, 0 bases remained unmatched. Germline V gene sequence: CDR1 KGHSH, CDR2 LQKENI. The CDR3 sequence is CASSPGGETQYF. CDR3 coding DNA: TGTGCCAGCTCACCGGGAGGGGAGACCCAGTACTTC.

The chain uses TRBV5-4 and TRBJ2-7; D is unclear. This CDR3 spans 13 amino acids. The germline V gene encodes CDR1 SGHNT and CDR2 YYREEE (reference sequence). V was shortened by 2 bases and J by 2 bases, with 8 bases between the two germline ends. CDR3 nucleotide sequence: TGTGCCAGCAGCTTTATAAATACCTACGAGCAGTACTTC. It translates to CASSFINTYEQYF.

The V call is TRBV5-1, the J call TRBJ2-1; 7 bases line up with TRBD1. CDR1 is SGHRS, CDR2 YFSETQ, per germline. With V trimmed by 1 base and J by 2 bases, 6 bases remained unmatched. The CDR3 loop spans 16 amino acids. Here the CDR3 reads CASSLTGDTTYNEQFF. CDR3 coding DNA: TGCGCCAGCAGCTTGACAGGGGATACAACCTACAATGAGCAGTTCTTC.

This clone has more than one count but fewer than ten. The chain has TRBV7-3 and TRBJ2-1; 7 nucleotides align to TRBD2. Germline trimming cut 2 bases from V and 7 bases from J; bases unmatched to any gene: 5. In germline, CDR1 is SGHTA, CDR2 FQGTGA. The CDR3 is 14 amino acids. The CDR3 region has the DNA TGTGCCAGCAGCTTAGCGGGAGCCCGGAATGAGCAGTTCTTC. Translating gives CASSLAGARNEQFF.

The chain joins TRBV7-2 to TRBJ1-1, with D maybe TRBD1 (6 bases). V gave up 0 bases and J gave up 4 bases, with 9 bases separating them. The CDR3 extends over 14 amino acids. From germline, CDR1 is SGHTA and CDR2 FQGNSA. The CDR3 DNA sequence: TGTGCCAGCAGCTTAGCGCTGGGGGCCACTGAAGCTTTCTTT. Its translation: CASSLALGATEAFF.

The chain links TRBV10-3 to TRBJ2-2, with D perhaps matching TRBD2 (6 bases). The CDR3 has 15 residues. V shed 2 bases and J shed 4 bases, with 11 bases lying between them. Germline lookup yields CDR1 ENHRY and CDR2 SYGVKD. The CDR3 DNA is TGTGCCATCAGTGAGCCGGGACTGGGCACCGGGGAGCTGTTTTTT. It translates to CAISEPGLGTGELFF.

The chain is built from TRBV5-5 and TRBJ2-3; D gene ambiguous. Trimming left V 4 bases short and J 0 bases short, with 15 bases between. CDR1 SGHKS and CDR2 YYEKEE come from the germline V gene (reference sequence). The CDR3 contains 16 residues. CDR3 coding DNA: TGTGCCAGCAGCATTTCCACGGTGGTGAGCACAGATACGCAGTATTTT. It is translated as CASSISTVVSTDTQYF.